The 21 T cell receptor beta chains below all came from one sample that was sequenced in a study of T cell repertoires in cytomegalovirus infection. Each CDR3 protein gets one entry after TCRdb re-called the reads with MiXCR. This table has 100,000 to 150,000 distinct CDR3 sequences, around 32% appearing once. For these receptors, no antigen is known. The source material was CD8+ T cells from cultured PBMCs, sampled from culture after CMV antigen stimulation. These receptors all stem from a human donor in good health (CMV status not recorded). Some clones in this sample may be carry-over from other donors' samples.

This clonotype was seen a handful of times. Germline is not matched at one junction end, which may reflect a read error. The V call is TRBV7-6, the J call TRBJ1-3; a possible D gene is TRBD1 (5 bases). The CDR3 consists of 16 residues. Germline V lookup: CDR1 SGHVS, CDR2 FNYEAQ. CDR3 in amino acids: CASSPDEGRSGNTIYF. The DNA of the CDR3 is TGTGCTAGCAGCCCCGACGAGGGGCGATCTGGAAACACCATATATTTT. Full variable domain (rest looked up from reference TRBV7-6 and TRBJ1-3): GAGVSQSPRYKVTKRGQDVALRCDPISGHVSLYWYRQALGQGPEFLTYFNYEAQQDKSGLPNDRFSAERPEGSISTLTIQRTEQRDSAMYRCASSPDEGRSGNTIYFGEGSWLTVV.

Details on this clonotype: A much larger clone lies a single base off, so this may be a read error. The chain couples TRBV7-4 to TRBJ2-7; possibly TRBD1 or TRBD2 for D (5 bases each). The length of the CDR3 is 13 residues. The V end lost 3 bases, the J end lost 0 bases, and 6 bases lay between the germline ends. Germline-derived CDR1 and CDR2 are SGHVT and SQSDAQ. For the CDR3, the DNA is TGTGCCAGCAGCTTCGGGGCCTCCTACGAGCAGTACTTC. It yields the protein CASSFGASYEQYF. The full variable domain, in which reference TRBV7-4 and TRBJ2-7 provide the parts outside the CDR3, is GAGVSQSPRYKVAKRGRDVALRCDSISGHVTLYWYRQTLGQGSEVLTYSQSDAQRDKSGRPSGRFSAERPERSVSTLKIQRTEQGDSAVYLCASSFGASYEQYFGPGTRLTVT.

The chain combines TRBV27 with TRBJ2-7; D is possibly TRBD2 (7 bases). The CDR3 extends over 13 amino acids. Trimming removed 5 bases at V and 4 bases at J, with 12 bases between. The germline gives CDR1 MNHEY, CDR2 SMNVEV (reference sequence). The CDR3 region is CASSKGGAYEQYF. DNA of the CDR3: TGTGCCAGCAGTAAGGGGGGGGCTTACGAGCAGTACTTC.

The CDR3 spells CASSLAALGSRDTQYF. CDR3 DNA sequence: TGTGCCAGCTCTCTTGCGGCCCTCGGTAGTCGAGATACGCAGTATTTT. The rearrangement uses TRBV18 and TRBJ2-3; no reliable D call. This CDR3 comprises 16 residues. Trimming removed 6 bases at V and 5 bases at J, with 21 bases between. Germline CDR1 KGHSH, CDR2 LQKENI.

The chain is built from TRBV28 and TRBJ1-1; D gene ambiguous. Trimming took 6 bases from V and 5 from J, leaving 13 bases between them. In germline, CDR1 is MDHEN, CDR2 SYDVKM. The CDR3 has 13 residues. The CDR3 DNA sequence: TGTGCCAGCAGCGCTCGTGGGTGGACTGAAGCTTTCTTT. Its translation is CASSARGWTEAFF. Full variable domain (remainder filled in from reference TRBV28 and TRBJ1-1): DVKVTQSSRYLVKRTGEKVFLECVQDMDHENMFWYRQDPGLGLRLIYFSYDVKMKEKGDIPEGYSVSREKKERFSLILESASTNQTSMYLCASSARGWTEAFFGQGTRLTVV.

CDR3 region: CASRVATGIEQFF. CDR3 bases: TGCGCCAGCAGGGTGGCGACGGGGATTGAGCAGTTCTTC. The V and J genes are TRBV5-1 and TRBJ2-1, with D possibly matching TRBD2 (5 bases). The CDR3 is made up of 13 amino acids. V dropped 5 bases and J dropped 9 bases, with 15 bases sitting between them. The germline V gene has CDR1 SGHRS and CDR2 YFSETQ.

This clonotype was seen only a few times. This chain uses TRBV14 with TRBJ2-2, with D possibly being TRBD2 (6 bases). The CDR3 has 15 residues. Germline-derived CDR1 and CDR2 are SGHDN and FVKESK. Trimming removed 6 bases at V and 4 bases at J, with 15 bases between. The DNA of the CDR3 is TGTGCCAGCAGTCGACTAGTCTTGAGCACCGGGGAGCTGTTTTTT. This encodes CASSRLVLSTGELFF. Complete variable domain (other parts from reference TRBV14 and TRBJ2-2): EAGVTQFPSHSVIEKGQTVTLRCDPISGHDNLYWYRRVMGKEIKFLLHFVKESKQDESGMPNNRFLAERTGGTYSTLKVQPAELEDSGVYFCASSRLVLSTGELFFGEGSRLTVL.

The chain recombines TRBV12-3 or TRBV12-4 with TRBJ1-5; a possible D gene is TRBD1 (5 bases). The CDR3 sequence is 11 residues long. Trimming cost V 3 bases and J 11 bases, with 8 bases left between them. DNA of the CDR3: TGTGCCAGCAGTTTTGGGGCGGCCCAGCATTTT. Translated: CASSFGAAQHF.

The V and J genes are TRBV6-5 and TRBJ1-2; D remains ambiguous. The germline CDR1 and CDR2 sequences are MNHEY and SVGAGI. The V and J ends lost 0 bases and 6 bases respectively, with 11 bases between them. The CDR3 spans 14 residues. The CDR3 here is CASSYSKQLHGYTF. The CDR3 DNA follows: TGTGCCAGCAGTTACTCGAAGCAGCTACATGGCTACACCTTC.

This clonotype has more than one count but fewer than ten. The V call is TRBV7-6, the J call TRBJ2-3; no definite D call. The CDR3 sequence is 16 residues long. Germline values: CDR1 SGHVS, CDR2 FNYEAQ. V lost 2 bases and J lost 2, with 14 bases in between. The DNA of the CDR3 is TGTGCCAGCAGCTTATTTAAGGGAAAAACCACAGATACGCAGTATTTT. Amino acids: CASSLFKGKTTDTQYF.

The V gene is TRBV7-9, the J gene TRBJ1-5, with a tentative D call TRBD1 (5 bases). The germline V gene has CDR1 SEHNR and CDR2 FQNEAQ (reference sequence). V was pared by 5 bases and J by 0 bases, with 11 bases between. CDR3 size: 15 residues. CDR3 residues: CASSTGTNSNQPQHF. Written as DNA, the CDR3 is TGTGCCAGCAGCACAGGAACAAATAGCAATCAGCCCCAGCATTTT.

As concerns this clonotype: Because the CDR3's place on the DNA is in doubt, the DNA is left out and the CDR3 is given as listed by TCRdb. The chain carries TRBV12-3 or TRBV12-4 and TRBJ1-4. The CDR3 spans 14 amino acids, including both terminal residues. The CDR3 sequence: CASSSSALNEKLFF.

The chain employs TRBV7-9 and TRBJ2-7; 7 bases fit TRBD1. This CDR3 spans 14 amino acids. J was trimmed by 5 bases and V by 3 bases; bases with no gene match: 7. The germline V gene encodes CDR1 SEHNR and CDR2 FQNEAQ (reference sequence). Written as DNA, the CDR3 is TGTGCCAGCAGCTTGGCAGGGGGTCTCCACGAGCAGTACTTC. Translation gives CASSLAGGLHEQYF.

The sample holds many counts of this clonotype. This rearrangement joins TRBV20-1 to TRBJ2-7, with D tentatively TRBD2 (6 bases). Germline CDR1 and CDR2: DFQATT and SNEGSKA (reference sequence). Trimming took 6 bases from V and 5 from J, leaving 17 bases between them. The CDR3 covers 13 residues. CDR3: CSARWTTDHEQYF. The CDR3 DNA sequence: TGCAGTGCCCGGTGGACTACCGACCACGAGCAGTACTTC.

The table lists this clonotype with many counts. V usage is TRBV4-2 and J usage is TRBJ1-1, with a weak D call TRBD1 (5 bases). V was shortened by 4 bases and J by 3 bases, with 12 bases between the two germline ends. The CDR3 loop spans 14 amino acids. Germline V gene lookup returns CDR1 LGHNA and CDR2 YNFKEQ. This chain's CDR3 is CASSLQPTDTEAFF. The DNA for the CDR3 is TGTGCCAGCAGCCTCCAACCGACAGACACTGAAGCTTTCTTT.

This chain uses TRBV27 with TRBJ2-1; 15 bases map to TRBD2. The CDR3 is 19 amino acids. J was trimmed by 0 bases and V by 6 bases; bases with no gene match: 9. Germline V gene sequence: CDR1 MNHEY, CDR2 SMNVEV (reference sequence). The CDR3 here is CASRPGLAGGTSSYNEQFF. In DNA form, the CDR3 reads TGTGCCAGCAGACCGGGACTAGCGGGGGGCACGAGCTCCTACAATGAGCAGTTCTTC.

The gene calls are TRBV6-8 and TRBJ2-3, with D possibly matching TRBD2 (5 bases). In germline, CDR1 is MNHGY, CDR2 SAAAGT. The CDR3 consists of 13 residues. Deletions cut 7 bases from V and 5 bases from J, with 13 bases between. The CDR3 nucleotides are TGTGCCAGCACCGCTAGGACTCTAGATACGCAGTATTTT. It yields the protein CASTARTLDTQYF.

Many counts were recorded for this clonotype. This rearrangement joins TRBV7-8 to TRBJ1-1; no clear D. V gave up 4 bases and J gave up 10 bases, with 16 bases separating them. The CDR3 length is 13 residues. CDR1 and CDR2 (germline): SGHVS, FQNEAQ. The CDR3 sequence: CASSSSGLRTAFF. DNA of the CDR3: TGTGCCAGCAGCTCGTCGGGCCTCCGCACAGCTTTCTTT.

This clonotype was observed a handful of times. This sequence joins TRBV7-2 and TRBJ2-3, with D perhaps matching TRBD1 or TRBD2 (7 bases each). V was clipped by 4 bases and J by 5 bases, with 19 bases between them. There are 16 residues in the CDR3. Germline-derived CDR1 and CDR2 are SGHTA and FQGNSA. DNA for the CDR3: TGTGCCAGCAGCTCCTTATCAGGGGGGGCAGAAGATACGCAGTATTTT. Translating it yields CASSSLSGGAEDTQYF.

Remarks on this clonotype: No DNA is shown, since the ends of the CDR3 on it are uncertain; the CDR3 is the one TCRdb lists. CDR3 in amino acids: CASSSSDRVSYEQYF. The J gene is TRBJ2-7, the V gene TRBV5-6; the table names TRBD1, a call not compared with the DNA. Per the germline V gene, CDR1 is SGHDT and CDR2 is YYEEEE. The CDR3 adds up to 15 amino acids, both ends counted.

This clonotype was seen at least ten times. This chain links TRBV7-2 with TRBJ2-5; 8 nucleotides match TRBD2. This CDR3 comprises 14 residues. Germline V gene lookup returns CDR1 SGHTA and CDR2 FQGNSA. V gave up 5 bases and J gave up 10 bases; unmatched junction bases: 12. The CDR3: CASSARISGAGQYF. The CDR3, as DNA: TGTGCCAGCAGCGCACGAATTAGCGGGGCGGGCCAGTACTTC. Drawing the rest from reference TRBV7-2 and TRBJ2-5, the complete variable domain is GAGVSQSPSNKVTEKGKDVELRCDPISGHTALYWYRQSLGQGLEFLIYFQGNSAPDKSGLPSDRFSAERTGGSVSTLTIQRTQQEDSAVYLCASSARISGAGQYFGPGTRLLVL.